This TCR beta chain was documented in a study of PD-1 and CTLA-4 blockade in melanoma. Generated by immunoSEQ multiplex PCR, the TCRdb table keeps only in-frame clones and is missing some. The sample carries around 12,000 clones, around 82% recorded once. Germline CDR1 reads MNHEY; CDR2 reads SVGAGI. The CDR3 length is 15 residues. Trimming stripped 2 bases from V and 1 base from J, with 9 bases between. Source: CD8+ T cells from peripheral blood, taken from a patient given anti-PD-1 treatment. The sequence came from a human donor with melanoma. The J gene is TRBJ2-1, the V gene TRBV6-5; D not certain. The CDR3 region has the DNA TGTGCCAGCAGTTACGTAAAGCAATCCTACAATGAGCAGTTCTTC. This sequence encodes CASSYVKQSYNEQFF.